This T cell receptor (beta chain) came from a study of blood T cell repertoires in COVID-19. Methods used by the authors: Researchers report that nucleated cell counts were estimated from reference gene primer amplification. Sequencing was performed with immunoSEQ multiplex PCR; in TCRdb, only in-frame clones are kept and a portion is missing. That table furnishes V, J and clone size, whereas the DNA furnished D and trimming. Of fewer than 400,000 clones in the sample, over 70% are singletons; the top ten hold 2.5% to 3.5%. Sequences were obtained from peripheral blood. This clonotype was sampled from a man aged 30 to 39 with active or convalescent COVID-19.

In nucleotides, the CDR3 is TGTGCCAGCAGCTCCCAGGTAGGGGGGGGGCTTGGAAATGAGCAGTTCTTC. The encoded protein is CASSSQVGGGLGNEQFF. The rearrangement links TRBV9 to TRBJ2-1, with D possibly matching TRBD2 (7 bases). This CDR3 is 17 amino acids long. With 4 bases removed from V and 7 bases from J, the gap between germline ends came to 24 bases. Germline CDR1 reads SGDLS; CDR2 reads YYNGEE.